What follows is one T cell receptor (beta chain) and its context. Germline values: CDR1 SEHNR, CDR2 FQNEAQ (reference sequence). The CDR3 runs to 15 residues. V was clipped by 1 base and J by 5 bases, with 14 bases between them. The data are from a study of T cell clones after liver transplantation. Libraries were prepared by immunoSEQ multiplex PCR; TCRdb keeps only in-frame clonotypes and omits some of them. The repertoire consists of over 90,000 clones, with 80% to 90% occurring once and the leading ten covering approximately 3%. The clonotype comes from a human patient who received a liver transplant. Some T cells may be supplied by the graft donor. The chain combines TRBV7-9 with TRBJ2-5; perhaps TRBD2 as D (6 bases). The sequences come from CD4+ T cells from blood, collected about 50 months after liver transplant. CDR3 in amino acids: CASSLGDSVGETQYF. The CDR3 DNA sequence: TGTGCCAGCAGCTTAGGGGACTCAGTGGGGGAGACCCAGTACTTC.